This T cell receptor (beta chain) was recorded in a study of post-analysis software for immune sequencing data. About the study: Patients with relapsing-remitting, secondary progressive and progressive-relapsing multiple sclerosis courses were all represented.

Carried by the TCR beta cDNA libraries were unique molecular identifiers. Yield was 450,000 to 650,000 cDNA molecules from roughly 0.93 to 9.6 million T cells. One entry per CDR3 protein results from TCRdb running MiXCR on the PCR reads. The sample yields about 430,000 distinct CDR3 sequences, approximately 42% seen once. This clonotype occurred a few times. No antigen is known for it. Whole-study results and caveats: Samples prepared in the same batch strongly co-clustered by F measure. About 5 TRBV segments appeared more often in patients than in controls, and TRBV5-6, TRBV5-1 and TRBV20-1 were among these. For normalized Chao1 diversity, multiple sclerosis patients scored significantly lower than controls did.

CDR1 SQVTM and CDR2 ANQGSEA come from the germline V gene. Trimming left V 1 base short and J 9 bases short, with 6 bases between. There are 10 residues in the CDR3. This TCR was recovered from a girl aged 2 to 9 with multiple sclerosis. Sequences were obtained from blood. This chain joins TRBV29-1 and TRBJ2-5; D is unresolved. The CDR3 DNA sequence: TGCAGCGTTGAAGGGCAGGCCCAGTACTTC. Encoded protein: CSVEGQAQYF.